The T cell receptor (beta chain) under discussion was sequenced for a study of CD8+ T cells in alopecia areata. Samples from alopecia areata patients were lesional scalp punch biopsies and peripheral blood. Sequencing used cDNA as its template, made by extracting RNA and reverse transcribing it. Generated by immunoSEQ multiplex PCR, the TCRdb table keeps only in-frame clones and is missing some. Here the sample spans 150,000 to 200,000 clones, around 63% being singletons. The CDR3 spans 15 residues. Between the trimmed V and J ends, which lost 8 bases and 0 bases, there was a span of 14 bases. CDR1 is LNHDA and CDR2 is SQIVND in the germline V gene (reference sequence). Whole-study findings and limits: Against the mouse data, patients shared TCRs less clearly, possibly for HLA reasons.

In regard to this clone: What it binds is not known.

The chain joins TRBV19 to TRBJ2-1, with D perhaps TRBD2 (6 bases). This sample comprised CD4+ T cells sorted from blood, obtained at week 0. The sequence was collected from a human donor with alopecia areata. The CDR3 region is CASRSFGGSYNEQFF. CDR3 nucleotides: TGTGCCAGTCGGTCGTTCGGGGGCTCCTACAATGAGCAGTTCTTC. The full variable domain, with the rest looked up from reference TRBV19 and TRBJ2-1, is DGGITQSPKYLFRKEGQNVTLSCEQNLNHDAMYWYRQDPGQGLRLIYYSQIVNDFQKGDIAEGYSVSREKKESFPLTVTSAQKNPTAFYLCASRSFGGSYNEQFFGPGTRLTVL.